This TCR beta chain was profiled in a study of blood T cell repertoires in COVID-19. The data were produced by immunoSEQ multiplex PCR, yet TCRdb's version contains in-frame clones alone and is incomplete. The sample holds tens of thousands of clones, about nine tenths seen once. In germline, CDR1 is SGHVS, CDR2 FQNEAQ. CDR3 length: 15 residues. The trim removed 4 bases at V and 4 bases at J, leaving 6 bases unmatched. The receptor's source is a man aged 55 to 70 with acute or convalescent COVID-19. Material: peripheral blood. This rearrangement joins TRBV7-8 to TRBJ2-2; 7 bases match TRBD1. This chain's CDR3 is CASSYDRAITGELFF. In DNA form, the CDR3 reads TGTGCCAGCAGCTATGACAGGGCGATCACCGGGGAGCTGTTTTTT.